The present TCR beta chain was sequenced within a study of cytomegalovirus exposure and HLA in healthy donors. Study-wide points: Subsequent analysis found a tendency for first-cohort TCR clusters to co-occur within the approximately 130 validation repertoires. CMV antigen specificity was confirmed in vitro for three CMV-associated chains. Researchers catalogued around 150 TCR beta chains as cytomegalovirus-associated.

The study drew the donors from its approximately 110-subject validation cohort, separate from the roughly 710-subject first cohort. CDR1 and CDR2 (germline): MNHEY, SVGAGI. Trimming cost V 8 bases and J 6 bases; bases outside gene matches: 8. The CDR3 sequence is 14 residues long. Concerning this clone: Its antigen is as yet unknown.

Produced via immunoSEQ multiplex PCR; TCRdb's table is partial and in-frame only. The data contain about 180,000 clones, 85% of them seen just once; the ten biggest clones take up approximately 16%. Sequencing input: PBMCs. The chain carries TRBV6-5 and TRBJ2-1, with 9 bases aligning to TRBD2. The TCR comes from a man younger than 35 in good health and CMV-seropositive. The CDR3 sequence is CASSWLAGSNEQFF. For the CDR3, the DNA is TGTGCCAGCTCATGGCTAGCGGGATCCAATGAGCAGTTCTTC.